This record looks at one T cell receptor (beta chain) sequence and its context. These data belong to a study of blood T cell repertoires in COVID-19. Study details: T cells, B-cell-depleted T cells, or PBMCs supplied cDNA or gDNA.

The study drew participants aged roughly 18 to 95 years from about two dozen US areas. The CDR3 extends over 16 amino acids. Trimming cost V 1 base and J 6 bases; bases outside gene matches: 8. CDR1 and CDR2 from the germline V gene are SGDLS and YYNGEE. Produced via immunoSEQ multiplex PCR; TCRdb's table is partial and in-frame only. The repertoire has nearly 250,000 clones, 86% of them found once; the top ten carry approximately 2.1%. This chain joins TRBV9 and TRBJ2-1; 9 nucleotides line up with TRBD2. The source material was PBMCs or T cells enriched from blood (not recorded which). This receptor was identified in a woman in her forties or fifties who had recovered from COVID-19. CDR3 amino acids: CASSVFLLAGANEQFF. CDR3 sequence (DNA): TGTGCCAGCAGCGTATTTTTACTAGCGGGTGCCAATGAGCAGTTCTTC.